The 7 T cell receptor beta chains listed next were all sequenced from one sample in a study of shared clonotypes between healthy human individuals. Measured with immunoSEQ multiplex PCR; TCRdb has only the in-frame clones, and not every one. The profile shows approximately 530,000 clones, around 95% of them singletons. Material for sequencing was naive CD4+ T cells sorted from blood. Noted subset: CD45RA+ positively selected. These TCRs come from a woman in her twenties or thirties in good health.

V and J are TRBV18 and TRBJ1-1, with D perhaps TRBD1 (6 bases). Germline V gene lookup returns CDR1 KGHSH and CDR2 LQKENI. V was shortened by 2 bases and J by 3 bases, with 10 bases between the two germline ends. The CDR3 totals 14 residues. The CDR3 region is CASSPASGDTEAFF. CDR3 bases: TGTGCCAGCTCACCAGCTTCAGGGGACACTGAAGCTTTCTTT.

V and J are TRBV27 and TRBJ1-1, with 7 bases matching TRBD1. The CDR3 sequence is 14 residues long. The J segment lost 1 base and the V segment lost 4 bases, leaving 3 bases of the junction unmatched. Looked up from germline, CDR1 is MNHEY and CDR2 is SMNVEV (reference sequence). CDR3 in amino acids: CASSSGQRNTEAFF. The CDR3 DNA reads TGTGCCAGCAGTTCGGGACAGCGGAACACTGAAGCTTTCTTT.

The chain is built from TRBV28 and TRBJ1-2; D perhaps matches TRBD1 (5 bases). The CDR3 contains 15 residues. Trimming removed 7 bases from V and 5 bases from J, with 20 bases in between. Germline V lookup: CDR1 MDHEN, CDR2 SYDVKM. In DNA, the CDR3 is TGTGCCAGCAATAATCAGGGCCGGAGGGGTTATGGCTACACCTTC. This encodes CASNNQGRRGYGYTF.

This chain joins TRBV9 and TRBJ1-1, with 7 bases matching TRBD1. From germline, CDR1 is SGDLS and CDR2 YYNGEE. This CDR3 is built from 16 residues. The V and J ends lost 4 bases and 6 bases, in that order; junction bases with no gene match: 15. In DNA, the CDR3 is TGTGCCAGCAGCCCCTACTCCGGGACAGCGAAACCTGAAGCTTTCTTT. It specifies CASSPYSGTAKPEAFF.

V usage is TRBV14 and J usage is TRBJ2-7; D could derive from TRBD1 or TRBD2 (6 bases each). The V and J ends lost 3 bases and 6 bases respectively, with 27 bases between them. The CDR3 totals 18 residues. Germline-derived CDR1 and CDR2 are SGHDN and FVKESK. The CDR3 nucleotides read TGTGCCAGCAGCCAGAGTTGGAGAGGGGGGTCCCAAGGATCCGAGCAGTACTTC. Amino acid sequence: CASSQSWRGGSQGSEQYF.

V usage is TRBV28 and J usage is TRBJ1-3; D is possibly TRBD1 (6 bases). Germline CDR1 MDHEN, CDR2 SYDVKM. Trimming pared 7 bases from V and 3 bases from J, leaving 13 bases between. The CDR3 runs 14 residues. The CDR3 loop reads CASIQTGGGNTIYF. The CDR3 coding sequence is TGTGCCAGCATCCAGACAGGTGGTGGAAACACCATATATTTT. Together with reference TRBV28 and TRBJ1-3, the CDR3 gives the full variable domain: DVKVTQSSRYLVKRTGEKVFLECVQDMDHENMFWYRQDPGLGLRLIYFSYDVKMKEKGDIPEGYSVSREKKERFSLILESASTNQTSMYLCASIQTGGGNTIYFGEGSWLTVV.

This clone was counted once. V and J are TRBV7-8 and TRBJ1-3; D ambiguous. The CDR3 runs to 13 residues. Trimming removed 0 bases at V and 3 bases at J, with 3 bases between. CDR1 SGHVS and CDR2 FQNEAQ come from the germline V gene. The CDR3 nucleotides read TGTGCCAGCAGCTTAGCGGGTGGAAACACCATATATTTT. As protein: CASSLAGGNTIYF.